This TCR beta chain was identified in a study of CD8+CD57+ T cells in acquired aplastic anemia. The length of the CDR3 is 15 residues. J lost 8 bases, V lost 8 bases, and 10 bases had no gene match. Germline V gene sequence: CDR1 ENHRY, CDR2 SYGVKD. In the case of this clonotype: The antigen is undetermined.

CDR3 and TCR beta VDJ profiling relied on genomic DNA as the template. TCRdb recomputed calls from the reads with MiXCR, one row per CDR3 protein. The sample lists approximately 470,000 distinct CDR3 sequences; around 30% were seen once. Patients chosen for sequencing had CD8+CD57+ cells that had expanded, as shown by flow cytometry. Each patient had severe acquired aplastic anemia. Findings and limits, study-wide: Roughly 31 was the count of CD8+ CDR3 sequences that patients shared with controls.

The sequencing sample was made of sorted CD4+, CD8+, or CD8+CD57+ T cells (not recorded which) from PBMCs. The chain recombines TRBV10-3 with TRBJ1-6, with 9 bases lining up with TRBD1. The source of this sequence is a human donor with aplastic anemia. The CDR3 bases are TGTGCCATCGGTGTCGAGAGACAGGGGGATTCACCCCTCCACTTT. It yields the protein CAIGVERQGDSPLHF.